The clone carrying this T cell receptor (beta chain) appeared a few times. Its antigen remains unknown. The source of the sample is a study of memory CD4+ T cells and cytomegalovirus serostatus. Study information: Healthy Belgian adult donors included nine or ten CMV-positive and more than 20 CMV-negative people.

The germline V gene has CDR1 MGHRA and CDR2 YSYEKL. With V trimmed by 8 bases and J by 9 bases, 10 bases remained unmatched. CDR3 length equals 14 residues. The study's findings and limits: Each of some 67 CMV-associated TCRbeta sequences occurred in one to five individuals.

The method was immunoSEQ multiplex PCR; TCRdb's version includes in-frame clones alone and lacks a portion of them. Here the sample spans 52,000 or so clones, roughly 79% being singletons. The sort gate was single viable CD3+CD4+CD8-CD45RO+ cells for memory CD4+ T cells. Total CD4+ T cells were enriched by CD4 positive selection. The sample comprised memory CD4+ T cells from blood. J is TRBJ2-1 and V is TRBV4-1; 10 bases align to TRBD2. The sequence was obtained from an adult in good health and CMV-seronegative. DNA of the CDR3: TGCGCCAGCGGGGCTAGCGGGAGATCAGCTGAGCAGTTCTTC. This sequence encodes CASGASGRSAEQFF.